The present T cell receptor beta chain was sequenced within a study of T cells after yellow fever vaccination. TCRdb re-called the 5' RACE reads with MiXCR, one entry per CDR3 protein. The data hold 95,000 to 100,000 distinct CDR3 sequences, with about 5.8% observed a single time. This sequence was found in a man aged 18 to 30 who received the YFV17D yellow fever vaccine. The sequenced sample was CD8+ T cells sorted from PBMCs, obtained 10 days after the yellow fever booster vaccination.

CDR3: CASVDSGTGSEKLFF. Written as DNA, the CDR3 is TGTGCCAGCGTAGACTCCGGGACAGGAAGCGAAAAACTGTTTTTT. This chain uses TRBV6-2 or TRBV6-3 with TRBJ1-4; 8 bases are shared with TRBD1. The CDR3 is 15 residues long. Per germline, CDR1 MNHEY and CDR2 SVGEGT. Losses at the gene ends were 8 bases for V and 8 bases for J; bases not matched to a gene: 13.